What follows are 10 T cell receptor beta chains derived from one specimen sequenced in a study of naive CD8 T cells in extremely preterm neonates. The study's findings and limits: Compared with older groups, preterm CDR3s were shorter, with fewer N additions and less trimming.

Profiled with immunoSEQ multiplex PCR; TCRdb holds only in-frame clones, not every one. The table shows 20,000 or so clones, with around 88% occurring only once. These receptors' targets are unknown. Samples were taken at extremely preterm deliveries at 23-27 weeks of gestation. Sequencing was performed on naive CD8+ T cells from cord blood. These receptor sequences come from a boy who was born preterm.

The chain employs TRBV11-2 and TRBJ2-3; 10 nucleotides align to TRBD1. This CDR3 contains 14 residues. The ends lost 4 bases at V and 3 bases at J; junction bases unmatched: 1. Germline lookup yields CDR1 SGHAT and CDR2 FQNNGV. CDR3 sequence reads: CASSWGQGTDTQYF. The CDR3 DNA reads TGTGCCAGCAGCTGGGGACAGGGGACAGATACGCAGTATTTT.

This clone has only one observation. The chain uses TRBV27 and TRBJ1-2; D is perhaps TRBD1 (6 bases). This CDR3 region has 14 residues. Germline CDR1 and CDR2: MNHEY and SMNVEV (reference sequence). Trimming pared 4 bases from V and 3 bases from J, leaving 12 bases between. In DNA, the CDR3 is TGTGCCAGCAGTTGGAACTCAGGGGACTATGGCTACACCTTC. This sequence encodes CASSWNSGDYGYTF.

The V and J genes are TRBV7-2 and TRBJ2-5; 11 bases are a match to TRBD1. This CDR3 is 15 amino acids long. The V and J ends lost 1 base and 4 bases, in that order; junction bases with no gene match: 2. Per the germline V gene, CDR1 is SGHTA and CDR2 is FQGNSA. CDR3 DNA: TGTGCCAGCAGCTTAGGGACAGGGGGCGCAGAGACCCAGTACTTC. This codes for CASSLGTGGAETQYF.

The J gene is TRBJ2-7, the V gene TRBV9; TRBD1 agrees at 9 bases. The J segment lost 0 bases and the V segment lost 0 bases, leaving 1 base of the junction unmatched. Germline assignment: CDR1 SGDLS and CDR2 YYNGEE. The CDR3 length is 15 residues. CDR3 sequence reads: CASSVAGQGSYEQYF. Here the CDR3 DNA reads TGTGCCAGCAGCGTAGCGGGACAGGGCTCCTACGAGCAGTACTTC.

The chain joins TRBV30 to TRBJ2-5; maybe TRBD2 (6 bases). CDR1 is GTSNPN and CDR2 is SVGIG in the germline V gene (reference sequence). The CDR3 has 12 amino acids. V was cut by 3 bases and J by 4 bases, with 9 bases left in between. Here the CDR3 DNA reads TGTGCCTGGAGCAGGGAGGCAGAGACCCAGTACTTC. Its protein is CAWSREAETQYF.

The chain is built from TRBV7-3 and TRBJ2-1; perhaps TRBD2 as D (6 bases). Deletions cut 2 bases from V and 7 bases from J, with 6 bases between. Per the germline V gene, CDR1 is SGHTA and CDR2 is FQGTGA. CDR3 length equals 12 residues. CDR3 coding DNA: TGTGCCAGCAGCTTAGGGACTAATGAGCAGTTCTTC. This gives the protein CASSLGTNEQFF.

The chain has TRBV5-4 and TRBJ2-7, with 8 bases fitting TRBD2. With V trimmed by 4 bases and J by 2 bases, 5 bases remained unmatched. Germline V gene lookup returns CDR1 SGHNT and CDR2 YYREEE (reference sequence). CDR3 length: 14 residues. The CDR3: CASSRGTSTYEQYF. In DNA, the CDR3 is TGTGCCAGCAGCCGCGGGACTAGTACCTACGAGCAGTACTTC.

V and J are TRBV7-2 and TRBJ2-3, with 7 bases identical to TRBD2. Germline V gene sequence: CDR1 SGHTA, CDR2 FQGNSA. V lost 1 base to trimming and J lost 1 base; unmatched junction nucleotides: 2. The CDR3 loop spans 15 amino acids. CDR3 amino acids: CASSLVAGGTDTQYF. As DNA, the CDR3 is TGTGCCAGCAGCTTAGTGGCGGGGGGCACAGATACGCAGTATTTT. The full variable domain, in which reference TRBV7-2 and TRBJ2-3 provide the parts outside the CDR3, is GAGVSQSPSNKVTEKGKDVELRCDPISGHTALYWYRQSLGQGLEFLIYFQGNSAPDKSGLPSDRFSAERTGGSVSTLTIQRTQQEDSAVYLCASSLVAGGTDTQYFGPGTRLTVL.

This rearrangement joins TRBV9 to TRBJ2-1; tentatively, D is TRBD2 (5 bases). With 0 bases removed from V and 3 bases from J, the gap between germline ends came to 10 bases. The CDR3 is 15 residues long. Germline CDR1 and CDR2: SGDLS and YYNGEE. The CDR3 is CASSVELGFYNEQFF. In DNA, the CDR3 is TGTGCCAGCAGCGTAGAACTAGGATTCTACAATGAGCAGTTCTTC. Using reference TRBV9 and TRBJ2-1 for the parts outside the CDR3, the full variable domain is DSGVTQTPKHLITATGQRVTLRCSPRSGDLSVYWYQQSLDQGLQFLIQYYNGEERAKGNILERFSAQQFPDLHSELNLSSLELGDSALYFCASSVELGFYNEQFFGPGTRLTVL.

CDR3 bases: TGTGCCAGCAGCGTAGGGAGCGGTCGGGATTCACCCCTCCACTTT. It codes for CASSVGSGRDSPLHF. The chain carries TRBV9 and TRBJ1-6; D remains ambiguous. This CDR3 spans 15 amino acids. Germline V gives CDR1 SGDLS, CDR2 YYNGEE. Trimming cost V 0 bases and J 8 bases, with 12 bases left between them.